This entry is about one TCR beta chain. This table comes from immunoSEQ multiplex PCR, and its TCRdb copy is limited to in-frame clones, with some not included. The table includes approximately 9,300 clones, about 76% detected once. This sample is part of a study of immune evolution from preneoplasia to lung adenocarcinoma. The sequence came from an older donor with lung adenocarcinoma. Sequenced material: FFPE minimally invasive lung adenocarcinoma tissue.

CDR3 DNA sequence: TGTGCCTGGAGTCCCTCGACAGGGGCCTATGGCTACACCTTC. Amino acids: CAWSPSTGAYGYTF. The chain employs TRBV30 and TRBJ1-2; 8 nucleotides agree with TRBD1. CDR1 is GTSNPN, CDR2 SVGIG, per germline (reference sequence). CDR3 length equals 14 residues. V gave up 2 bases and J gave up 4 bases; unmatched junction bases: 6. Full variable domain (outside the CDR3, taken from reference TRBV30 and TRBJ1-2): SQTIHQWPATLVQPVGSPLSLECTVEGTSNPNLYWYRQAAGRGLQLLFYSVGIGQISSEVPQNLSASRPQDRQFILSSKKLLLSDSGFYLCAWSPSTGAYGYTFGSGTRLTVV.